The 14 T cell receptor beta chains presented below share a single source sample, sequenced in a study of OX40 agonist ivuxolimab in advanced cancers. Clones were sequenced by immunoSEQ multiplex PCR, and TCRdb holds only the in-frame ones, with some missing. The sample has tens of thousands of clones, roughly 91% seen once. Source: CD4+ or CD8+ T cells sorted from blood, taken in a trial of the OX40 agonist ivuxolimab. These receptor sequences come from an adult with an advanced solid tumor such as melanoma, head and neck, liver or kidney cancer.

J is TRBJ1-5 and V is TRBV6-4, with 9 bases matching TRBD1. Unmatched junction bases numbered 2, after V lost 1 base and J lost 1 base. CDR3 length equals 16 residues. Germline V lookup: CDR1 MRHNA, CDR2 SNTAGT. CDR3 in amino acids: CASSDLGQGSNQPQHF. For the CDR3, the DNA is TGTGCCAGCAGTGACTTGGGACAGGGAAGCAATCAGCCCCAGCATTTT.

This clone was detected only once. The chain has TRBV25-1 and TRBJ2-1; D is uncertain. The germline V and J ends were trimmed by 6 bases and 7 bases, with 7 bases remaining between them. CDR3 length: 11 amino acids. CDR1 and CDR2 (germline): MGHDK, SYGVNS. The CDR3 spells CASSPSNEQFF. CDR3 nucleotide sequence: TGTGCCAGCAGCCCTAGTAATGAGCAGTTCTTC.

The V and J genes are TRBV7-6 and TRBJ2-7; D is uncertain. CDR1 and CDR2 from the germline V gene are SGHVS and FNYEAQ. The CDR3 sequence is 16 residues long. V lost 1 base and J 2 bases, leaving 15 bases between the germline ends. In DNA, the CDR3 is TGTGCCAGCAGCTTAGGGGGTGGGCTGCCACCCTACGAGCAGTACTTC. It yields the protein CASSLGGGLPPYEQYF.

This chain uses TRBV7-9 with TRBJ2-5; D not certain. Germline CDR1 SEHNR, CDR2 FQNEAQ (reference sequence). This CDR3 region has 16 residues. V was cut by 5 bases and J by 5 bases, with 21 bases left in between. Here the CDR3 DNA reads TGTGCCAGCAGCCCCAAGACACGACCGCCTTACGAGACCCAGTACTTC. The encoded protein is CASSPKTRPPYETQYF.

V gene TRBV14 combines with J gene TRBJ2-5; D not resolved. Germline V gene lookup returns CDR1 SGHDN and CDR2 FVKESK. The CDR3 is made up of 15 amino acids. Trimming stripped 0 bases from V and 2 bases from J, with 10 bases between. The CDR3 is CASSQDAVFQETQYF. The CDR3 DNA follows: TGTGCCAGCAGCCAAGATGCGGTATTTCAAGAGACCCAGTACTTC.

The V call is TRBV7-6, the J call TRBJ1-5; weak D call: TRBD1 (5 bases). The CDR3 has 14 residues. Trimming shortened V by 5 bases and J by 7 bases, and 15 bases separated the two germline ends. Per the germline V gene, CDR1 is SGHVS and CDR2 is FNYEAQ. This CDR3 reads CASSPDIFGQPQHF. The CDR3 coding sequence is TGTGCCAGCAGCCCGGACATTTTCGGCCAGCCCCAGCATTTT.

J is TRBJ2-7 and V is TRBV27; D remains ambiguous. The CDR3 contains 16 residues. CDR1 MNHEY and CDR2 SMNVEV come from the germline V gene (reference sequence). V lost 0 bases and J lost 0, with 12 bases in between. The CDR3 protein is CASSLSGVAVSYEQYF. The CDR3 DNA sequence: TGTGCCAGCAGTTTATCGGGCGTGGCAGTCTCCTACGAGCAGTACTTC.

The chain combines TRBV7-6 with TRBJ1-1; TRBD1 aligns across 9 bases. V lost 5 bases and J lost 1; bases outside the gene matches: 5. In germline, CDR1 is SGHVS, CDR2 FNYEAQ. The CDR3 is 15 residues long. The CDR3 loop reads CASSPPGQGNTEAFF. DNA for the CDR3: TGTGCCAGCAGCCCACCGGGACAGGGGAACACTGAAGCTTTCTTT.

This rearrangement joins TRBV28 to TRBJ2-1, with D hard to call. The CDR3 consists of 13 residues. V shed 5 bases and J shed 3 bases, with 8 bases lying between them. CDR1 and CDR2 from the germline V gene are MDHEN and SYDVKM. The CDR3 region has the DNA TGTGCCAGCAGTCTCGGACGCTACAATGAGCAGTTCTTC. Translating it yields CASSLGRYNEQFF.

The rearrangement uses TRBV4-1 and TRBJ2-1; D is undetermined. The CDR3 is 14 amino acids. Between the trimmed V and J ends, which lost 1 base and 3 bases, there was a span of 7 bases. CDR1 and CDR2 (germline): MGHRA, YSYEKL. In DNA, the CDR3 is TGCGCCAGCAGCCAAGTAGGGAACTACAATGAGCAGTTCTTC. Its translation is CASSQVGNYNEQFF.

This chain connects TRBV29-1 to TRBJ1-1, with TRBD1 matching 10 bases. The CDR3 totals 12 residues. The junction had 3 bases not matched to a gene; V was cut back by 6 bases and J by 5 bases. Germline V gene lookup returns CDR1 SQVTM and CDR2 ANQGSEA. The CDR3 DNA reads as TGCAGCGTCGACAGGGGGCCAACTGAAGCTTTCTTT. It codes for CSVDRGPTEAFF. Filled out from reference TRBV29-1 and TRBJ1-1, the complete variable domain reads SAVISQKPSRDICQRGTSLTIQCQVDSQVTMMFWYRQQPGQSLTLIATANQGSEATYESGFVIDKFPISRPNLTFSTLTVSNMSPEDSSIYLCSVDRGPTEAFFGQGTRLTVV.

Relative to its sample, this clone is medium-sized. The rearrangement links TRBV25-1 to TRBJ2-4; 7 bases agree with TRBD2. The J segment lost 7 bases and the V segment lost 6 bases, leaving 3 bases of the junction unmatched. This CDR3 spans 12 amino acids. Per germline, CDR1 MGHDK and CDR2 SYGVNS. In DNA, the CDR3 is TGTGCCAGCAGCCTCGGGGGGAACATTCAGTACTTC. It encodes CASSLGGNIQYF.

This chain joins TRBV28 and TRBJ2-7; 8 nucleotides agree with TRBD2. CDR1 is MDHEN, CDR2 SYDVKM, per germline. This CDR3 has 18 residues. V lost 3 bases and J lost 2; bases outside the gene matches: 15. The CDR3 loop is CASSFGLRLASFAYEQYF. DNA of the CDR3: TGTGCCAGCAGTTTTGGGTTGAGACTAGCGTCGTTCGCCTACGAGCAGTACTTC.

V and J are TRBV28 and TRBJ1-5; 7 bases are shared with TRBD1. Trimming took 6 bases from V and 3 from J; bases not matched to a gene: 5. Germline-derived CDR1 and CDR2 are MDHEN and SYDVKM. There are 14 residues in the CDR3. CDR3 in DNA: TGTGCCAGCAGGTGGGACAGCTACAATCAGCCCCAGCATTTT. It is translated as CASRWDSYNQPQHF.